This TCR beta chain was observed in a study of blood T cell repertoires in COVID-19. This CDR3 has 15 residues. V was pared by 6 bases and J by 10 bases, with 24 bases between. CDR1 MNHEY and CDR2 SVGAGI come from the germline V gene. This clone was seen just once. Clones were sequenced by immunoSEQ multiplex PCR, and TCRdb holds only the in-frame ones, with some missing. The data show 78,000 or so clones, around 90% seen once. Source material: peripheral blood. This rearrangement joins TRBV6-5 to TRBJ1-2; no clear D gene. The clonotype was recovered from a woman aged 45-65 years with acute or convalescent COVID-19. CDR3 amino acids: CASSPGGGPLVYYTF. The DNA for the CDR3 is TGTGCCAGCAGCCCCGGTGGAGGCCCACTCGTTTACTACACCTTC.